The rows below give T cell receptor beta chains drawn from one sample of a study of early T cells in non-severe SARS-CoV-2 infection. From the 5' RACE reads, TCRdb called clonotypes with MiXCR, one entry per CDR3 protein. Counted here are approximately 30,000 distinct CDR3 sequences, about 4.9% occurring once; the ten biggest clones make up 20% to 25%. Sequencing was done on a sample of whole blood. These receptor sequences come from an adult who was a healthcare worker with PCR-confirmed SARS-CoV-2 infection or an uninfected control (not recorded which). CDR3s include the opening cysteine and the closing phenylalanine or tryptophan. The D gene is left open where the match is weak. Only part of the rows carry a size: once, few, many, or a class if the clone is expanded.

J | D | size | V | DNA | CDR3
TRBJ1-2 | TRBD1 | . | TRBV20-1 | TGCAGTGCTAGAGCGTTTCACGGGACAGGGGATAACTATGGCTACACCTTC | CSARAFHGTGDNYGYTF
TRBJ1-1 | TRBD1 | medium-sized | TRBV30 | TGTGCCTGGAGGACAGGGGAGTTCACTGAAGCTTTCTTT | CAWRTGEFTEAFF
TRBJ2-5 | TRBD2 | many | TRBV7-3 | TGTGCCAGCAGCCCCGGGACTAGCGGGGGGCGAGAAGAGACCCAGTACTTC | CASSPGTSGGREETQYF
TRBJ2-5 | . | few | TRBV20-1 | TGCAGTGCACTCTCCAGGGGCTGGGAGACCCAGTACTTC | CSALSRGWETQYF
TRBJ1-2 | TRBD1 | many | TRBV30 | TGTGCCTGGAGTGACGGTGGACAGGGGAATGGCTATGGCTACACCTTC | CAWSDGGQGNGYGYTF
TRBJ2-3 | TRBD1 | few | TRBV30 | TGTGCCTGGAACAGGGGGCCGGCAGATACGCAGTATTTT | CAWNRGPADTQYF
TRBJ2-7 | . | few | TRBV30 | TGTGCCTGGACCAAAACAGGGCTCGAGCAGTACTTC | CAWTKTGLEQYF
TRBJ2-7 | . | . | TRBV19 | TGTGCCAGTAGTAGGGGTGCGGGGGCTGGTTACGAGCAGTACTTC | CASSRGAGAGYEQYF
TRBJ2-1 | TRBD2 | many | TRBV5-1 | TGCGCCAGCAGCCCCTTGACTAGCGGGTCTTCCTACAATGAGCAGTTCTTC | CASSPLTSGSSYNEQFF
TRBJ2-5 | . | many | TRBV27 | TGTGCCAGCAGTTTTAGAGGCGGGGAGACCCAGTACTTC | CASSFRGGETQYF
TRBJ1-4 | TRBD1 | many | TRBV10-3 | TGTGCCATCAGCGCTAAGACAGGGGCCAATGAAAAACTGTTTTTT | CAISAKTGANEKLFF
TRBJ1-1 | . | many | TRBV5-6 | TGTGCCAGCAGCGAGGACGGTACCAACACTGAAGCTTTCTTT | CASSEDGTNTEAFF
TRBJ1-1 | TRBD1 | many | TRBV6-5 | TGTGCCAGCAGCTGGACGGTAGGACAGGGGTCTTCCGAAGCTTTCTTT | CASSWTVGQGSSEAFF
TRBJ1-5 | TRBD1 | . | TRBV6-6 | TGTGCCAGCAATCCCGGACAGGGCCATCAGCCCCAGCATTTT | CASNPGQGHQPQHF
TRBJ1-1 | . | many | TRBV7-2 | TGTGCCAGCAGCAGGCAGGTCCGGGTTGCAGCTTTCTTT | CASSRQVRVAAFF
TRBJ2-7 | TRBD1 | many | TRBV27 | TGTGCCAGCAGTCCGACATTGAGGGACAGGGGTTCCTACGAGCAGTACTTC | CASSPTLRDRGSYEQYF
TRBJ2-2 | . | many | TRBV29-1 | TGCAGCGTTGAAGTCCAGAGTGGGGAACAGGGCGGGGAGCTGTTTTTT | CSVEVQSGEQGGELFF
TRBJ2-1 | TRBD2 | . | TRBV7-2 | TGTGCCAGCAGCTTAGGACGGGGACTAGCGGGTGTCGAGCAGTTCTTC | CASSLGRGLAGVEQFF
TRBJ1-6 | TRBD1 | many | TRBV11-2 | TGTGCCAGCAGCTCCCGGACAGGGGCTAATAATTCACCCCTCCACTTT | CASSSRTGANNSPLHF
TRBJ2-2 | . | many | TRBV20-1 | TGCAGTGCTGTAGAAGCAGGGGCAAACACCGGGGAGCTGTTTTTT | CSAVEAGANTGELFF
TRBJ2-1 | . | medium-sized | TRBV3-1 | TGTGCCAGCAGCCCCACGGGACACGAGCAGTTCTTC | CASSPTGHEQFF
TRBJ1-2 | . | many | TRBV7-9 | TGTGCCAGCAGCCCAGGAGGGGGTTTCGGCTACACCTTC | CASSPGGGFGYTF
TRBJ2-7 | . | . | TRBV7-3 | TGTGCCAGCAGCGCGGGACAGAGCTACGAGCAGTACTTC | CASSAGQSYEQYF
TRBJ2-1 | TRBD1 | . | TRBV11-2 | TGTGCCAGCAGCTTCGGACAGGGAAGCTCCTACAATGAGCAGTTCTTC | CASSFGQGSSYNEQFF
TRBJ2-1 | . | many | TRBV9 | TGTGCCAGCAGCGCCCTACGGATCCAGGGTGAGCAGTTCTTC | CASSALRIQGEQFF
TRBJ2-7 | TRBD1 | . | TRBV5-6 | TGTGCCAGCAGCCCGGACAGGGCGGGCGAGCAGTACTTC | CASSPDRAGEQYF
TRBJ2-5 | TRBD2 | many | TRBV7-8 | TGTGCCAGCAGCTTCCCCGGCCTACTAGCGGGAGGTCGAGAGACCCAGTACTTC | CASSFPGLLAGGRETQYF
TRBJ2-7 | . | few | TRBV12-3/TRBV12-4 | TGTGCCAGCAGTTTTGGGCAGGACTACGAGCAGTACTTC | CASSFGQDYEQYF
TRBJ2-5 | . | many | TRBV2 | TGTGCCAGCAGTGTAATAGAGACCCAGTACTTC | CASSVIETQYF